This T cell receptor beta chain came from a study of T cell repertoires in cytomegalovirus infection. Study-wide background: Through public TCR beta signatures, both CMV infection and matching HLA type were indicated. The study, taken as a whole, reports: Dominating the ex vivo response were HLA-C-restricted CMV-specific TCR beta clonotypes. Individuals carrying CMV plus the relevant HLA were identified by cumulative frequency of public TCR beta families.

Germline values: CDR1 DFQATT, CDR2 SNEGSKA (reference sequence). CDR3 length equals 14 residues. Deletions cut 6 bases from V and 6 bases from J, with 18 bases between. TCRdb itself ran the reads through MiXCR, one entry per CDR3 protein. The sample lists approximately 190,000 distinct CDR3 sequences, 28% occurring once. Worth noting for this clonotype: Antigen: not known.

This TCR was recovered from a human donor in good health (CMV status not recorded). Some clones in this sample may be carry-over from other donors' samples. The specimen sequenced was PBMCs. This sequence joins TRBV20-1 and TRBJ1-5, with D possibly being TRBD1 (6 bases). CDR3: CSAQKGGQGQPQHF. CDR3 nucleotide sequence: TGCAGTGCACAGAAAGGGGGGCAGGGTCAGCCCCAGCATTTT.